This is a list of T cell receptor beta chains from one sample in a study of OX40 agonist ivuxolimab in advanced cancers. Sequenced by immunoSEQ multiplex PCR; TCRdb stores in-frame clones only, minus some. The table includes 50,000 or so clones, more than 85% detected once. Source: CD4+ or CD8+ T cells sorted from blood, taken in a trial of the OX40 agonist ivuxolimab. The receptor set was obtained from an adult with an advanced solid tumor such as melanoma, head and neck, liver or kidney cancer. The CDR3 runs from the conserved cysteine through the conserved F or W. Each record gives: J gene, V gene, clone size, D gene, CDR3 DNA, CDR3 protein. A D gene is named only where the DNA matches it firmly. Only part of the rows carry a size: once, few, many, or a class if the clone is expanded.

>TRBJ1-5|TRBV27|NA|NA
TGTGCCAGCCGAGGGGTATATAGCAATCAGCCCCAGCATTTT
CASRGVYSNQPQHF
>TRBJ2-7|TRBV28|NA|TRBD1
TGTGCCAGCAGTTTACTGGTAGGGGGACAGGGTTCGTGGGAGCAGTACTTC
CASSLLVGGQGSWEQYF
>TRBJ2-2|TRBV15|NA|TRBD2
TGTGCCACCAGCACCCTTAAGGCGGGAGGTGGGTCCGGGGAGCTGTTTTTT
CATSTLKAGGGSGELFF
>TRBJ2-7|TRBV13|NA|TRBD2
TGTGCCAGCAGCCGAGGACTAGCGGGGGGACAATCCTACGAGCAGTACTTC
CASSRGLAGGQSYEQYF
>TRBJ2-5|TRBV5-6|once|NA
TGTGCCAGCAGCCCGGCCTCCCAAGAGACCCAGTACTTC
CASSPASQETQYF
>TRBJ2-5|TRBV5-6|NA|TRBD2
TGTGCCAGCGGTTCAGCGGGAGAAGAGACCCAGTACTTC
CASGSAGEETQYF
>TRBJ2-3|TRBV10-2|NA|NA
TGCGCCAGCAGTGAGATCGCTAGCGGCACAGATACGCAGTATTTT
CASSEIASGTDTQYF
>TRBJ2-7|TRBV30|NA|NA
TGTGCCTGGAGTGTAGGGGTGGGCTCCTACGAGCAGTACTTC
CAWSVGVGSYEQYF
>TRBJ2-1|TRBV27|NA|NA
TGTGCCAGCAGTTTATCTGGCGAGCAGTTCTTC
CASSLSGEQFF
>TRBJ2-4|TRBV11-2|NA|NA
TGTGCCAGCAGCTCCGAATATACCGAAAACATTCAGTACTTC
CASSSEYTENIQYF